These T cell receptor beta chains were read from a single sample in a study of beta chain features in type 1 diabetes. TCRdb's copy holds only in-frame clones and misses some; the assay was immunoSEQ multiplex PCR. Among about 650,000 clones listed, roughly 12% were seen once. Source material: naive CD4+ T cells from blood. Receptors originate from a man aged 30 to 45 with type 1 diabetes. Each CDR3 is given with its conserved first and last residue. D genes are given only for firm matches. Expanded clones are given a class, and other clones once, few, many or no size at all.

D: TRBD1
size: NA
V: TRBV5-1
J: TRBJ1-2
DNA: TGCGCCAGCAGCTCTCCCGGGACAGGGGGTTATGGCTACACCTTC
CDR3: CASSSPGTGGYGYTF

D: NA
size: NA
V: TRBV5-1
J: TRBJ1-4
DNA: TGCGCCAGCAGCTTGGCCGTGGGGCGTGGTGAAAAACTGTTTTTT
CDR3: CASSLAVGRGEKLFF

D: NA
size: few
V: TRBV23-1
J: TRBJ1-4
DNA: TGCGCCAGCAGTCAAACACCACAGGGATCCGCAACTAATGAAAAACTGTTTTTT
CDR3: CASSQTPQGSATNEKLFF

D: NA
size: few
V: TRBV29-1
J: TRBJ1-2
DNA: TGCAGCGTTGTTGGCAGGGCCCAAGCTAACTATGGCTACACCTTC
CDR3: CSVVGRAQANYGYTF

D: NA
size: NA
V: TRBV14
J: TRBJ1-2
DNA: TGTGCCAGCAGCCGGGCTGGGGTACAGGGCTACACCTTC
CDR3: CASSRAGVQGYTF

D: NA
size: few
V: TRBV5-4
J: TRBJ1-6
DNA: TGTGCCACGACACCTGGGACGGATAATTCACCCCTCCACTTT
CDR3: CATTPGTDNSPLHF

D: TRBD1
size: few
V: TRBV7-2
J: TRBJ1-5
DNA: TGTGCCAGCAGCTCCCCCTCGGGGACAGGGGTCCAGCCCCAGCATTTT
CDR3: CASSSPSGTGVQPQHF

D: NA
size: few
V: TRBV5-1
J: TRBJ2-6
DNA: TGCGCCAGCAGCTTTTGGACAGACCGCCTCTCTGGGGCCAACGTCCTGACTTTC
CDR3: CASSFWTDRLSGANVLTF

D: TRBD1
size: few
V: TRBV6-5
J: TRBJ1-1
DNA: TGTGCCAGCAGGCTCGACAGGGGTAGAGCTTTCTTT
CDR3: CASRLDRGRAFF

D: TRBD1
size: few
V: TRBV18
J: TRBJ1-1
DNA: TGTGCCAGCTCGCCAAGACTACCGGGACAGGCGAACACTGAAGCTTTCTTT
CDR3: CASSPRLPGQANTEAFF

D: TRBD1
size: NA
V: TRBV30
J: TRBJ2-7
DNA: TGTGCCTGGAGCATCGGACAGGGGCCTTACGAGCAGTACTTC
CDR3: CAWSIGQGPYEQYF

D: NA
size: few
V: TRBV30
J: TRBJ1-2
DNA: TGTGCCTGGAGCCAGGGACAAGGCTACACCTTC
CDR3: CAWSQGQGYTF